Given below is one T cell receptor beta chain in context. In the original workflow: Amplification from reference gene primers served as the basis for estimated nucleated cell counts. Sequencing was performed with immunoSEQ multiplex PCR; in TCRdb, only in-frame clones are kept and a portion is missing. V and J calls plus clone size are reproduced from that table; the DNA served to infer D and trimming. The sample comprises around 210,000 clones, roughly 88% of which are singletons, and approximately 1.5% rests with the top ten. This specimen comes from a study of blood T cell repertoires in COVID-19. Across the whole study: Spain, Italy and the United States supplied samples that represented acute and convalescent COVID-19. PBMCs, B-cell-depleted T cells, or T cells were the source of the cDNA or gDNA that made up the material.

The V segment lost 2 bases and the J segment 7 bases; nucleotides outside the gene matches: 8. The CDR3 loop spans 15 amino acids. Germline assignment: CDR1 MNHNS and CDR2 SASEGT. The origin of this receptor is a man between 18 and 29 years old with active or convalescent COVID-19. Sample: peripheral blood. This chain connects TRBV6-1 to TRBJ2-4, with TRBD2 matching 7 bases. CDR3 in DNA: TGTGCCAGCAGTGAACGCCTCGGGGAGGGGAACATTCAGTACTTC. This sequence encodes CASSERLGEGNIQYF.